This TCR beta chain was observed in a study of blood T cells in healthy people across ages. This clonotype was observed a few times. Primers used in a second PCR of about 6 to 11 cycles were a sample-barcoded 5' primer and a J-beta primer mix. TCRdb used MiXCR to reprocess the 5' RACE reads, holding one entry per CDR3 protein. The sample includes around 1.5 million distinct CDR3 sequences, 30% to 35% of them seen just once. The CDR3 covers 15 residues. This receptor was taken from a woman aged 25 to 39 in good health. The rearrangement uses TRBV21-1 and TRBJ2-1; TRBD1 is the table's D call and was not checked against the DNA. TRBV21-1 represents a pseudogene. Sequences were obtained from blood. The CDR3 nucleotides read TGTGCCACCACAGCCCGGGACGAGGGTTACAATGAGCAGTTCTTC. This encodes CATTARDEGYNEQFF.